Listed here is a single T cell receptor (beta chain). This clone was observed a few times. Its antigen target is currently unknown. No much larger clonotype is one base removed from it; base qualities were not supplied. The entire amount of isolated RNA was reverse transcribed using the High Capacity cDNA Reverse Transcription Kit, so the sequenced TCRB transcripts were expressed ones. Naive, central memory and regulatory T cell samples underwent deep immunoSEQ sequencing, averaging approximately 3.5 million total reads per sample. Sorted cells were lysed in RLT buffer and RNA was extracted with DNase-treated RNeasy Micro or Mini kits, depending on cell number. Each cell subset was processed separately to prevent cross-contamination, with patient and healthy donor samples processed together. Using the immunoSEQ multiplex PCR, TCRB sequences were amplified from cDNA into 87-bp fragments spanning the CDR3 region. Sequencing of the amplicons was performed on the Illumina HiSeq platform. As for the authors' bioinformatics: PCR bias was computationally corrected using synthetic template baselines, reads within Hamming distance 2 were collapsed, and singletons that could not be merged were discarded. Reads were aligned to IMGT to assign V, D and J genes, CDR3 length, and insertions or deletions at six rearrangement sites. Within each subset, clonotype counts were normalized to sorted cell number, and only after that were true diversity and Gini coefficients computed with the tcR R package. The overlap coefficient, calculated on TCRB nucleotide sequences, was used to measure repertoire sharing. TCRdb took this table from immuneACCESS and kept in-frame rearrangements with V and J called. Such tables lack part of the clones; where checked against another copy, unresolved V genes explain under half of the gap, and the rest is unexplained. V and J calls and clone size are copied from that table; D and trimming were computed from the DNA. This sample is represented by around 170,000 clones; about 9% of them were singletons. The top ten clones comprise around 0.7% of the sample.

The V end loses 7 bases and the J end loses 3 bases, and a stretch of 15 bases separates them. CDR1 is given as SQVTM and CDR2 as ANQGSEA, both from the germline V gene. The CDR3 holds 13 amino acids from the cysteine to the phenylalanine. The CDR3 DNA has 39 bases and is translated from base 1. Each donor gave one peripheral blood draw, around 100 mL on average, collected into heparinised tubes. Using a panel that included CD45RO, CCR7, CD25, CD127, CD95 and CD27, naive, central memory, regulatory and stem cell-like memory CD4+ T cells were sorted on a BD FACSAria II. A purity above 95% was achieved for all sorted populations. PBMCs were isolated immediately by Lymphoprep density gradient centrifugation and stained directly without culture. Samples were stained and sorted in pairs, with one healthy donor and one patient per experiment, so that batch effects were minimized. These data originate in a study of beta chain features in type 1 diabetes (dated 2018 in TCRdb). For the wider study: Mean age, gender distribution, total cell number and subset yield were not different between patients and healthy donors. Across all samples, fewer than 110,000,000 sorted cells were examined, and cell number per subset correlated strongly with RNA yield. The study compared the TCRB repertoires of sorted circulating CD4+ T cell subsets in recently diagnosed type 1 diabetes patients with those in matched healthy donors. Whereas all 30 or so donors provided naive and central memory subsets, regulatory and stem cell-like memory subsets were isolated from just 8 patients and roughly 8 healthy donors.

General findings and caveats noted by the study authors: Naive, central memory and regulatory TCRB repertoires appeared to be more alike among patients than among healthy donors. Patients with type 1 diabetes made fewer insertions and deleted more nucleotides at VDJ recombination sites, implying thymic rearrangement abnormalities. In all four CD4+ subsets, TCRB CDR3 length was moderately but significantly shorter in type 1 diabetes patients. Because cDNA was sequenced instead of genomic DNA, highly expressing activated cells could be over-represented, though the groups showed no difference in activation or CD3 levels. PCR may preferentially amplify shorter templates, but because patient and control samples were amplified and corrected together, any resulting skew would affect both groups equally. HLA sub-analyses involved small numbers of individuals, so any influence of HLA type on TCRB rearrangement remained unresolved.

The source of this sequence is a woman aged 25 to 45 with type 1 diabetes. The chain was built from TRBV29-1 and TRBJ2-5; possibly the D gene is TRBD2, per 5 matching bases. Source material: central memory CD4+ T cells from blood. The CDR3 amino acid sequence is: CSAEDSPEETQYF. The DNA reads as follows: TGCAGCGCAGAGGACTCTCCCGAAGAGACCCAGTACTTC.